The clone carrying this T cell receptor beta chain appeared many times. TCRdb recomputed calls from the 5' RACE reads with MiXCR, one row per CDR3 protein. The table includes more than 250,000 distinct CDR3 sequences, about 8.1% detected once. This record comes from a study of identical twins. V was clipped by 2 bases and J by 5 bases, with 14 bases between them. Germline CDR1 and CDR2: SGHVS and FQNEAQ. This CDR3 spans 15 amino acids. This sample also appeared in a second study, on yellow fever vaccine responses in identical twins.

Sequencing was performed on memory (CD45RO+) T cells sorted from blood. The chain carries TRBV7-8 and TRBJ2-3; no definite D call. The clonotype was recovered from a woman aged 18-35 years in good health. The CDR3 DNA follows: TGTGCCAGCAGCTTACTGGTGGCATCGGGAGATACGCAGTATTTT. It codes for CASSLLVASGDTQYF.